This TCR beta chain originates from a study of tumor-infiltrating lymphocytes in primary liver carcinoma. V lost 5 bases to trimming and J lost 6 bases; unmatched junction nucleotides: 10. The CDR3 covers 17 residues. The germline gives CDR1 SEHNR, CDR2 FQNEAQ (reference sequence). The blood RNA (from unsorted whole blood) was obtained, and germline DNA was also extracted. A primer in the constant region served to generate TCR beta cDNA from around 500 ng of total RNA. What produced the TCR beta libraries was three nested multiplex PCR rounds using slightly modified ARM-PCR. A C-beta reverse primer and TRBV1-TRBV30 forward primers served in each of the first two PCR rounds, at 10 cycles apiece. TCRdb recomputed calls from the multiplex PCR reads with MiXCR, one row per CDR3 protein. The sample has approximately 320,000 distinct CDR3 sequences; 45% to 70% are singletons.

The J gene is TRBJ2-1, the V gene TRBV7-9, with TRBD2 matching 13 bases. Sequenced material: peripheral blood. The sequence derives from a woman under 40 with primary liver carcinoma and hepatitis B virus infection. CDR3 protein: CASSIAGTSGIGNEQFF. The CDR3 DNA reads TGTGCCAGCAGCATCGCCGGGACTAGCGGGATAGGCAATGAGCAGTTCTTC.